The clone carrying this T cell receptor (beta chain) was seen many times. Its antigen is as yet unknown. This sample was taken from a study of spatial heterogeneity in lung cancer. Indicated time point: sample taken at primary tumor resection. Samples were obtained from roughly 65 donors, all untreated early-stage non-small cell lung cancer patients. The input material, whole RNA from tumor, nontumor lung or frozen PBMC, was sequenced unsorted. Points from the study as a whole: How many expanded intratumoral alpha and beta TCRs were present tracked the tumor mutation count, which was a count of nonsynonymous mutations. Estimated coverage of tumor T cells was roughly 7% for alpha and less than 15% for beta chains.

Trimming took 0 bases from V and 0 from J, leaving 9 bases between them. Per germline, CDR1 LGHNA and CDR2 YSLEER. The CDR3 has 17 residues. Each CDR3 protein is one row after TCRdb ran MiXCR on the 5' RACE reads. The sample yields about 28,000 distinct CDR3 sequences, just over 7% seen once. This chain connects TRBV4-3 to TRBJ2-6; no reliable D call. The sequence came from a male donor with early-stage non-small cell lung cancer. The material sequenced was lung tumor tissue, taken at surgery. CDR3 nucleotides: TGCGCCAGCAGCCAAGAAACGGCCCACTCTGGGGCCAACGTCCTGACTTTC. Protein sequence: CASSQETAHSGANVLTF.